This paragraph reports one T cell receptor (beta chain). The antigen is undetermined. The source of the sample is a study of human thymus T cells. Study-wide results and caveats: Thymic and blood repertoires seemed to show skewed V and J gene use.

Produced via immunoSEQ multiplex PCR; TCRdb's table is partial and in-frame only. This sample has 55,000 to 85,000 clones, with 95% found just once. CDR1 SGHNT and CDR2 YYREEE come from the germline V gene (reference sequence). CDR3 length equals 13 residues. Trimming removed 2 bases from V and 2 bases from J, with 7 bases in between. The thymus tissue came from resections taken during corrective heart surgery. The rearrangement uses TRBV5-4 and TRBJ2-5; D not certain. This clonotype originated in a girl under three years old with a congenital heart defect but otherwise immunologically healthy. Sample: thymus tissue. The CDR3 region is CASSFRRQETQYF. CDR3 DNA sequence: TGTGCCAGCAGCTTCCGCAGGCAAGAGACCCAGTACTTC.